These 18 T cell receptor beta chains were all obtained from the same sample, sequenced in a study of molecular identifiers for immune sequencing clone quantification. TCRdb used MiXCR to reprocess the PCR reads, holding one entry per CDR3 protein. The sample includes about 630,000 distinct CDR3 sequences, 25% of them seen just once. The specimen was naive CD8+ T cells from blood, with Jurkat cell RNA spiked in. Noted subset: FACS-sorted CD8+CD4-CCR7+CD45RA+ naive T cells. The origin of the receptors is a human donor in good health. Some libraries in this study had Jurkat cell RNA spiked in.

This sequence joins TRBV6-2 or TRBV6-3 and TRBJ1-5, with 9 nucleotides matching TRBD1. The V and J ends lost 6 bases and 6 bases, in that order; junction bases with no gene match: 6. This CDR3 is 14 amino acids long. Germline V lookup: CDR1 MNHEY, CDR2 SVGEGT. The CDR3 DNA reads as TGTGCCAGCAGATATACAGGGGGCAGTCAGCCCCAGCATTTT. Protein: CASRYTGGSQPQHF.

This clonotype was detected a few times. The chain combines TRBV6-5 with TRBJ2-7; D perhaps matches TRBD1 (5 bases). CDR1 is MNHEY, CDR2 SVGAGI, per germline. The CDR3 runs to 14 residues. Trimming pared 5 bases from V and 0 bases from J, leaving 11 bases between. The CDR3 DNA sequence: TGTGCCAGCAGTGAGGACACCTACTCCTACGAGCAGTACTTC. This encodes CASSEDTYSYEQYF.

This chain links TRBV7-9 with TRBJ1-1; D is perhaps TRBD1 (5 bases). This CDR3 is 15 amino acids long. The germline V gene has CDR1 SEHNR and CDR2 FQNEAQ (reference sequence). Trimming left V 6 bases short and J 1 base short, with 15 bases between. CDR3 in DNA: TGTGCCAGCAGATCCCCCTCCGGGGCGAACACTGAAGCTTTCTTT. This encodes CASRSPSGANTEAFF.

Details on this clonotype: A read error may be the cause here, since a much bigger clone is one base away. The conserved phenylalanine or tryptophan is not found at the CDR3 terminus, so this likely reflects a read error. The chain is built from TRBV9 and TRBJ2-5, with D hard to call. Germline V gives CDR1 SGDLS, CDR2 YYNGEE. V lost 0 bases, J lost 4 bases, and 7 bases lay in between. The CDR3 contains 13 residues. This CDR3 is CASSVERGETQYS. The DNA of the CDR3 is TGTGCCAGCAGCGTAGAAAGAGGAGAGACCCAGTACTCC.

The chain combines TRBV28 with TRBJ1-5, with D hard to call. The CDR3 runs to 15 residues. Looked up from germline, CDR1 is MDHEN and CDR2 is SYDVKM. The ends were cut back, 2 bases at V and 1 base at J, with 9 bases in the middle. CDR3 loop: CASSLEEKSNQPQHF. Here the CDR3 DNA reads TGTGCCAGCAGTTTAGAGGAGAAGAGCAATCAGCCCCAGCATTTT.

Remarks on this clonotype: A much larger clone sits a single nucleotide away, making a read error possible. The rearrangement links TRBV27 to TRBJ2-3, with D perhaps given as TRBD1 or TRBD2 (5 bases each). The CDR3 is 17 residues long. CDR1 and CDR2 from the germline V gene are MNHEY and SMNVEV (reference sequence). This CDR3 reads CASSFLAGTHSTATQYF. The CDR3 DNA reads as TGTGCCAGCAGTTTTCTCGCCGGGACCCATAGCACAGCTACGCAGTATTTT.

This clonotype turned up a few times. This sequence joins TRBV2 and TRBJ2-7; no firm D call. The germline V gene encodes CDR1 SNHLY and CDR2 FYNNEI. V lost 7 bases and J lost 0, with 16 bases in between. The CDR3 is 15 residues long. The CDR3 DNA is TGTGCCAGCACCGAAGGCAGTGCCTACTCCTACGAGCAGTACTTC. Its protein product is CASTEGSAYSYEQYF. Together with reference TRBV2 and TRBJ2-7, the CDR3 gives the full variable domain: EPEVTQTPSHQVTQMGQEVILRCVPISNHLYFYWYRQILGQKVEFLVSFYNNEISEKSEIFDDQFSVERPDGSNFTLKIRSTKLEDSAMYFCASTEGSAYSYEQYFGPGTRLTVT.

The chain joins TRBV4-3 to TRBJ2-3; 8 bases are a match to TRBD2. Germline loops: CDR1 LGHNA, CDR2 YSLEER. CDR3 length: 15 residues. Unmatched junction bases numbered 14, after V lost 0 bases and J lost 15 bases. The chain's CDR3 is CASSQDRAGEDTYYF. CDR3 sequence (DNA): TGCGCCAGCAGCCAAGATAGAGCGGGAGAGGATACGTATTATTTT.

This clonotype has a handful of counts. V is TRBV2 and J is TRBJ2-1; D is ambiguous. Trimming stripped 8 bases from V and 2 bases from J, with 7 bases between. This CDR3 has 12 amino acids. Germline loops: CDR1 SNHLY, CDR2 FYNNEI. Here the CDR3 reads CASGHPYNEQFF. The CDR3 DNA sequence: TGTGCCAGCGGGCACCCCTACAATGAGCAGTTCTTC.

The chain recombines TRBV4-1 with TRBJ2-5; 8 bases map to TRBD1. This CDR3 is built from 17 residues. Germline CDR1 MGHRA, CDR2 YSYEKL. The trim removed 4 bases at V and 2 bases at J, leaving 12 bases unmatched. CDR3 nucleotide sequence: TGCGCCAGCAGCCTCGGACAGGGTCAGGTCGGACAAGAGACCCAGTACTTC. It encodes CASSLGQGQVGQETQYF.

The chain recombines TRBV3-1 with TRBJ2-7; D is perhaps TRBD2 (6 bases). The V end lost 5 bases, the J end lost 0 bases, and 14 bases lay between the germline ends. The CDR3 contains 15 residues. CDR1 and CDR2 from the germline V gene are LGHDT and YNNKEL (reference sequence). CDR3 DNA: TGTGCCAGCAGCGCGGGACCCCGAAGCTCCTACGAGCAGTACTTC. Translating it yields CASSAGPRSSYEQYF.

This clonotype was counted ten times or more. CDR3 region: CASRAPDSGNTIYF. CDR3 DNA sequence: TGTGCCAGCAGGGCCCCCGACTCTGGAAACACCATATATTTT. The V and J genes are TRBV27 and TRBJ1-3; D unclear. The germline gives CDR1 MNHEY, CDR2 SMNVEV (reference sequence). This CDR3 has 14 amino acids. Trimming pared 6 bases from V and 0 bases from J, leaving 9 bases between.

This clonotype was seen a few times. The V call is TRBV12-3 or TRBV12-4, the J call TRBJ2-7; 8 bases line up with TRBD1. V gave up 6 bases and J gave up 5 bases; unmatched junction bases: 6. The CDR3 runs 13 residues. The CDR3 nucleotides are TGTGCCAGCAGCCAAGACAGGGGTGACGAGCAGTACTTC. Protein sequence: CASSQDRGDEQYF.

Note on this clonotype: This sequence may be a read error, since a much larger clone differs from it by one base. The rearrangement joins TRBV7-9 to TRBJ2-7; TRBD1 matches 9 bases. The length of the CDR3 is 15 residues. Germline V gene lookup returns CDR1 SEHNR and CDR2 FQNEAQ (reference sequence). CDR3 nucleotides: TGTGCCAGCAGCAAAACCGGACAGGGGTATTACGCGCAGTACTTC. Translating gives CASSKTGQGYYAQYF.

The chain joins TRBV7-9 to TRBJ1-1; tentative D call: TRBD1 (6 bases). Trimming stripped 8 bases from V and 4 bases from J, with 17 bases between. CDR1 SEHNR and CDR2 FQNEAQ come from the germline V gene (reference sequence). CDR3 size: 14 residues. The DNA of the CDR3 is TGTGCCAGCGGCGAGGGGGGTTTCGGCACTGAAGCTTTCTTT. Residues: CASGEGGFGTEAFF.

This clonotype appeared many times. Written as DNA, the CDR3 is TGTGCCAGCAGTCAGGGTTTCGCTGACTATGGCTACACCTTC. Encoded protein: CASSQGFADYGYTF. The rearrangement joins TRBV12-3 or TRBV12-4 to TRBJ1-2, with D perhaps TRBD1 (5 bases). V shed 5 bases and J shed 3 bases, with 13 bases lying between them. This CDR3 is 14 amino acids long.

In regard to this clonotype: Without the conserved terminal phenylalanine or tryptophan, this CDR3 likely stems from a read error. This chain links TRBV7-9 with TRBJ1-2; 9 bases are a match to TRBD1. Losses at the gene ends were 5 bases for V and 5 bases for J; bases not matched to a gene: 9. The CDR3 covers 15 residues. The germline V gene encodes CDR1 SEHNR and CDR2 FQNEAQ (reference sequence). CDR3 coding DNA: TGTGCCAGCAGCCGGACGTCGGACAGGGGTTATGGCTACACCCTC. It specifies CASSRTSDRGYGYTL.

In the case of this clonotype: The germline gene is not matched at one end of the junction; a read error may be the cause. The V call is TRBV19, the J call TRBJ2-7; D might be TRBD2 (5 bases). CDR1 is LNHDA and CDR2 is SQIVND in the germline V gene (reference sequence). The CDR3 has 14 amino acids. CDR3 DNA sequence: TGTGCCGGTAGCCCCGTTTCCGGGGCCTACGAGCAGTACTTC. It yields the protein CAGSPVSGAYEQYF.